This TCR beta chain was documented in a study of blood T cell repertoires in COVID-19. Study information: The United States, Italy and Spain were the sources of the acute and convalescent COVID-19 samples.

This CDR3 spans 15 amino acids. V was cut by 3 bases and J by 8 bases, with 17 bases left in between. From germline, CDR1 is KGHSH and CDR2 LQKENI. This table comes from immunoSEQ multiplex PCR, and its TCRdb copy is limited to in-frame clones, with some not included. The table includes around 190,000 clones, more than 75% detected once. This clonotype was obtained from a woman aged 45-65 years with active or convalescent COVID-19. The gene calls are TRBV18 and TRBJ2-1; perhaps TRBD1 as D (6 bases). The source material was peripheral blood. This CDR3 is CASSPPGHSRDEQFF. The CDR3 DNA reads TGTGCCAGCTCACCCCCGGGACATTCACGGGATGAGCAGTTCTTC.